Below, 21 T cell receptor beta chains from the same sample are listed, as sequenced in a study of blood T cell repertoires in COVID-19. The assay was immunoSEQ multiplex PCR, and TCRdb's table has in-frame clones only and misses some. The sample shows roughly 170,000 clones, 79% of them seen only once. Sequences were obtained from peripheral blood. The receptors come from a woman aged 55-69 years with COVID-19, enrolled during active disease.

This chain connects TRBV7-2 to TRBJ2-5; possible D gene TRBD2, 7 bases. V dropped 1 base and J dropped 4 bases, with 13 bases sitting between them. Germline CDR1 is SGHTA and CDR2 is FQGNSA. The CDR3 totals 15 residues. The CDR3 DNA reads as TGTGCCAGCAGCTTAGTTGGGGGGGCGGGAGAGACCCAGTACTTC. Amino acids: CASSLVGGAGETQYF. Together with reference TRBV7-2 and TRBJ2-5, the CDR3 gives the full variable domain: GAGVSQSPSNKVTEKGKDVELRCDPISGHTALYWYRQSLGQGLEFLIYFQGNSAPDKSGLPSDRFSAERTGGSVSTLTIQRTQQEDSAVYLCASSLVGGAGETQYFGPGTRLLVL.

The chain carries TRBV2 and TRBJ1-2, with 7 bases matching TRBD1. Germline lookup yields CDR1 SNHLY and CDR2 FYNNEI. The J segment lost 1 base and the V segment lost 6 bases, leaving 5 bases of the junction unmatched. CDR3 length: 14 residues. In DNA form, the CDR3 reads TGTGCCAGCAGGGTGACAGGGATTAACTATGGCTACACCTTC. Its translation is CASRVTGINYGYTF.

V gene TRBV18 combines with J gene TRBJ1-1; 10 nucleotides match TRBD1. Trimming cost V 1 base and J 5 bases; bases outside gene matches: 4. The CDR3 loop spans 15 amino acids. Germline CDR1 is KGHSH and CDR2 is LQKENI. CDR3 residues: CASSPQGQGLTEAFF. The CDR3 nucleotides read TGTGCCAGCTCACCACAGGGACAGGGGTTAACTGAAGCTTTCTTT.

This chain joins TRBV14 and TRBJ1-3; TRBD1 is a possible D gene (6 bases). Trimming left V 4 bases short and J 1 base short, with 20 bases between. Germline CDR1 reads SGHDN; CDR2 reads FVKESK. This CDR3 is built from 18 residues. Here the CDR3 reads CASSREYGDTRSGNTIYF. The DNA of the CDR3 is TGTGCCAGCAGCCGAGAATATGGGGACACCCGATCTGGAAACACCATATATTTT.

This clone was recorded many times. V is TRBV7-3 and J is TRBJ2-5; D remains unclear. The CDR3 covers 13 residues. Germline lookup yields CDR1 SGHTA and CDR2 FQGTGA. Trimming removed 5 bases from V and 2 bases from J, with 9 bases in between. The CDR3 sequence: CASSPERQETQYF. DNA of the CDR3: TGTGCCAGCAGCCCGGAGAGGCAAGAGACCCAGTACTTC.

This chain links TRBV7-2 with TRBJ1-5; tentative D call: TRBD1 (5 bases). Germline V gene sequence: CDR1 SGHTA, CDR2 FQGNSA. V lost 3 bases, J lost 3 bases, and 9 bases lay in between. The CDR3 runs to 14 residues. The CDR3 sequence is CASSLTAFNQPQHF. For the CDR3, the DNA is TGTGCCAGCAGCTTGACAGCCTTCAATCAGCCCCAGCATTTT.

The CDR3 DNA follows: TGTGCCACCAGCAGAGACAGGACAGCCTACGAGCAGTACGTC. Encoded protein: CATSRDRTAYEQYV. This sequence joins TRBV15 and TRBJ2-7, with D possibly matching TRBD1 (6 bases). V dropped 0 bases and J dropped 2 bases, with 8 bases sitting between them. The CDR3 runs 14 residues. Looked up from germline, CDR1 is LNHNV and CDR2 is YYDKDF (reference sequence).

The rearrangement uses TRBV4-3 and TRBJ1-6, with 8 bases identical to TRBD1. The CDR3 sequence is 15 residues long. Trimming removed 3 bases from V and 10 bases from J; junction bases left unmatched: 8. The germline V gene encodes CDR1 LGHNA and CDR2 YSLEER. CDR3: CASSHTTGGESPLHF. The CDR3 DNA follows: TGCGCCAGCAGCCATACAACAGGGGGGGAATCACCCCTCCACTTT.

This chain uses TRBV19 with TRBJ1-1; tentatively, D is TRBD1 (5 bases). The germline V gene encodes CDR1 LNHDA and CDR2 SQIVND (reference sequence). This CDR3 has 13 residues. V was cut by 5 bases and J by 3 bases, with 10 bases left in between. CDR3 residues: CASSRQQDTEAFF. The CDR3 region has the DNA TGTGCCAGTAGTCGACAGCAAGACACTGAAGCTTTCTTT.

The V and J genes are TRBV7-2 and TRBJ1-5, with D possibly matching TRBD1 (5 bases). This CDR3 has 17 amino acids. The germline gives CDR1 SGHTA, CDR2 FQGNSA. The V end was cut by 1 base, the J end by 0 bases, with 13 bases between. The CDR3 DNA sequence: TGTGCCAGCAGCTTAGAGGGCAGGGAGGTTAGCAATCAGCCCCAGCATTTT. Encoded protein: CASSLEGREVSNQPQHF. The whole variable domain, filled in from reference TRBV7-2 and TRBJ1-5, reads GAGVSQSPSNKVTEKGKDVELRCDPISGHTALYWYRQSLGQGLEFLIYFQGNSAPDKSGLPSDRFSAERTGGSVSTLTIQRTQQEDSAVYLCASSLEGREVSNQPQHFGDGTRLSIL.

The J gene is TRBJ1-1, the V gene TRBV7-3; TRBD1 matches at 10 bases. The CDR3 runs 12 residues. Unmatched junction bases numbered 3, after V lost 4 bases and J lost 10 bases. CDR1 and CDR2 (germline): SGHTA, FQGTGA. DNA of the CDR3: TGTGCCAGCAGCTCCGGACAGGGGGTAGCTTTCTTT. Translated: CASSSGQGVAFF.

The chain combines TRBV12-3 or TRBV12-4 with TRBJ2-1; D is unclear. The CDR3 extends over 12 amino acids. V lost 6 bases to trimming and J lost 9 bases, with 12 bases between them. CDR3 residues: CASSRARGEQFF. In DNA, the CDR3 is TGTGCCAGCAGCCGTGCTCGCGGTGAGCAGTTCTTC.

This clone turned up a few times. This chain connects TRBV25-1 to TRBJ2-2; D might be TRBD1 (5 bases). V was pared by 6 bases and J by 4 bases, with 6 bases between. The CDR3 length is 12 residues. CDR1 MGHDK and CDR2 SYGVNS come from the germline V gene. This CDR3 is CASRQVTGELFF. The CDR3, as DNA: TGTGCCAGCAGACAGGTCACCGGGGAGCTGTTTTTT.

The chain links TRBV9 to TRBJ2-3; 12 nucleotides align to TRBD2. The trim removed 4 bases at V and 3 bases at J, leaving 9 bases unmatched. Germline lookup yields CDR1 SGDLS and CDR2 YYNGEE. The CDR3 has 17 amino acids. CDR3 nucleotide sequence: TGTGCCAGCAGCCCTCGACTAGCGGGAGTGGGTACAGATACGCAGTATTTT. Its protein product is CASSPRLAGVGTDTQYF.

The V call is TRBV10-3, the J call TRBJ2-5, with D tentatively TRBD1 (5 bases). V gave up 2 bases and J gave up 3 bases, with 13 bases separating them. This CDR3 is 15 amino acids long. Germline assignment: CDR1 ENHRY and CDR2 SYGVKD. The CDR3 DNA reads TGTGCCATCAGTGAGCCGGTGGCAGGGAAAGAGACCCAGTACTTC. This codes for CAISEPVAGKETQYF.

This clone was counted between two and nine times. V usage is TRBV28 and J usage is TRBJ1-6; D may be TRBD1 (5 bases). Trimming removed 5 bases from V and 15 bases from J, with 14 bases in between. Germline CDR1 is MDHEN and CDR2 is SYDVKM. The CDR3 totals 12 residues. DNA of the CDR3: TGTGCCAGCAGTCCCTTCCGGACACTCCTCCACTTT. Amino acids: CASSPFRTLLHF.

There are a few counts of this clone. The CDR3 spells CASSKRQGNTEAFF. As DNA, the CDR3 is TGTGCCAGCAGTAAACGCCAGGGTAACACTGAAGCTTTCTTT. V is TRBV6-4 and J is TRBJ1-1; D is possibly TRBD1 (5 bases). The CDR3 has 14 residues. The V gene lost 5 bases and the J gene lost 2 bases, with 12 bases spanning the gap. Germline V gene data show CDR1 as MRHNA and CDR2 as SNTAGT.

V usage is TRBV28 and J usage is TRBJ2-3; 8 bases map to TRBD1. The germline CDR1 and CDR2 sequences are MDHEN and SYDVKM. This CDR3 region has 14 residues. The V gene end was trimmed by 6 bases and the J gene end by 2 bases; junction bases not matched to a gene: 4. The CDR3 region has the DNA TGTGCCAGCAGGACGGGACAGGACACAGATACGCAGTATTTT. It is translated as CASRTGQDTDTQYF.

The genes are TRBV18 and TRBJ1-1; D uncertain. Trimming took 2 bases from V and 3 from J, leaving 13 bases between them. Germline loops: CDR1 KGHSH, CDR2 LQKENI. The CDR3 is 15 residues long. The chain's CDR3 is CASSPTLARDTEAFF. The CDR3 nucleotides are TGTGCCAGCTCACCAACCCTAGCTAGGGACACTGAAGCTTTCTTT.

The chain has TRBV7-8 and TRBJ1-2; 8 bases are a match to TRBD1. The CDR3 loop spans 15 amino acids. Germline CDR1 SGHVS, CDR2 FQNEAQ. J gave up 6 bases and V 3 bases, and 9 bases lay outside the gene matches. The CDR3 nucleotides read TGTGCCAGCAGCTTGATGCGAGGACAGGGAAATGGCTACACCTTC. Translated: CASSLMRGQGNGYTF. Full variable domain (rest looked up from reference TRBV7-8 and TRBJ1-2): GAGVSQSPRYKVAKRGQDVALRCDPISGHVSLFWYQQALGQGPEFLTYFQNEAQLDKSGLPSDRFFAERPEGSVSTLKIQRTQQEDSAVYLCASSLMRGQGNGYTFGSGTRLTVV.

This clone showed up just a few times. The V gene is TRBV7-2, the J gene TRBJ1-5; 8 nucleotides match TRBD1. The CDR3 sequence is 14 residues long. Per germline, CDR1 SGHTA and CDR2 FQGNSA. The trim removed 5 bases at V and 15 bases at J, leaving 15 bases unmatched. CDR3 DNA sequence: TGTGCCAGCAGCGAGCGGGGGGACAGGCTAATTAGGCATTTT. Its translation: CASSERGDRLIRHF.